Detailed here is one T cell receptor (beta chain). The data are from a study of blood T cell repertoires in COVID-19. CDR1 MNHNY and CDR2 SVGAGI come from the germline V gene (reference sequence). The CDR3 contains 15 residues. V was pared by 10 bases and J by 4 bases, with 20 bases between. The assay was immunoSEQ multiplex PCR, and TCRdb's table has in-frame clones only and misses some. The profile shows some 150,000 clones, around 84% of them singletons. V usage is TRBV6-6 and J usage is TRBJ1-3, with D perhaps matching TRBD1 (5 bases). What was sequenced was peripheral blood. The clonotype was recovered from a human donor in a cohort sampled during active COVID-19. CDR3 protein: CATRLGTSIGNTIYF. The CDR3 nucleotides are TGTGCCACTCGGCTGGGGACTTCCATCGGAAACACCATATATTTT.